Each of the 9 T cell receptor beta chains below was sequenced from the same sample in a study of cytomegalovirus exposure and HLA in healthy donors. Sequencing was performed with immunoSEQ multiplex PCR; in TCRdb, only in-frame clones are kept and a portion is missing. The sample carries over 120,000 clones, 80% to 90% recorded once. Input material: PBMCs. The receptor source for this set is a man aged 18 to 30 in good health and CMV-seropositive.

This chain joins TRBV5-1 and TRBJ1-2; D is perhaps TRBD1 (5 bases). The CDR3 consists of 14 residues. Trimming took off 5 bases at V and 3 bases at J, with 14 bases between the two ends. Germline CDR1 reads SGHRS; CDR2 reads YFSETQ. The CDR3 sequence is CASRVSQGYYGYTF. As DNA, the CDR3 is TGCGCCAGCAGAGTATCCCAGGGCTACTATGGCTACACCTTC.

This clone was seen a single time. This rearrangement joins TRBV7-9 to TRBJ2-2; 8 nucleotides line up with TRBD2. The germline V gene has CDR1 SEHNR and CDR2 FQNEAQ (reference sequence). This CDR3 is built from 14 residues. The V gene end was trimmed by 6 bases and the J gene end by 6 bases; junction bases not matched to a gene: 6. The CDR3 here is CASSLSGNAGELFF. The CDR3 nucleotides are TGTGCCAGCAGTCTTAGCGGGAATGCCGGGGAGCTGTTTTTT.

V and J are TRBV7-9 and TRBJ2-3, with D unclear. The CDR3 covers 11 residues. The V end lost 3 bases, the J end lost 6 bases, and 4 bases lay between the germline ends. From germline, CDR1 is SEHNR and CDR2 FQNEAQ (reference sequence). The DNA of the CDR3 is TGTGCCAGCAGCTTCGCGGATACGCAGTATTTT. This translates into CASSFADTQYF.

The rearrangement uses TRBV5-4 and TRBJ2-1, with 10 bases lining up with TRBD2. The CDR3 loop spans 19 amino acids. In germline, CDR1 is SGHNT, CDR2 YYREEE (reference sequence). V was clipped by 0 bases and J by 4 bases; unmatched bases: 13. CDR3 loop: CASSLGGLATTWGYNEQFF. CDR3 sequence (DNA): TGTGCCAGCAGCTTGGGGGGACTAGCGACAACGTGGGGATACAATGAGCAGTTCTTC. Looking up the rest from reference TRBV5-4 and TRBJ2-1 gives the full variable domain: ETGVTQSPTHLIKTRGQQVTLRCSSQSGHNTVSWYQQALGQGPQFIFQYYREEENGRGNFPPRFSGLQFPNYSSELNVNALELDDSALYLCASSLGGLATTWGYNEQFFGPGTRLTVL.

The chain is built from TRBV5-1 and TRBJ2-3; TRBD1 matches 7 bases. Germline V CDR1 and CDR2: SGHRS, YFSETQ. This CDR3 comprises 16 residues. J was trimmed by 0 bases and V by 0 bases; bases with no gene match: 4. The CDR3 loop reads CASSLVGTESTDTQYF. The CDR3 nucleotides are TGCGCCAGCAGCTTGGTGGGGACAGAGAGCACAGATACGCAGTATTTT.

The CDR3 region is CASSQDGTGASEQFF. DNA of the CDR3: TGCGCCAGCAGCCAAGATGGGACAGGGGCAAGTGAGCAGTTCTTC. The rearrangement uses TRBV4-1 and TRBJ2-1; 10 positions agree with TRBD1. CDR1 MGHRA and CDR2 YSYEKL come from the germline V gene. The CDR3 sequence is 15 residues long. J lost 9 bases, V lost 0 bases, and 5 bases had no gene match.

This clone was counted many times. CDR3 DNA sequence: TGTGCCAGCAGTGAAAAAGAGACAGGGGGCACTGAAGCTTTCTTT. This sequence encodes CASSEKETGGTEAFF. The chain is built from TRBV6-1 and TRBJ1-1; 9 bases map to TRBD1. This CDR3 is built from 15 residues. V was pared by 2 bases and J by 4 bases, with 5 bases of the junction left unmatched. In germline, CDR1 is MNHNS, CDR2 SASEGT.

The rearrangement joins TRBV6-1 to TRBJ2-5; TRBD1 might be the D (6 bases). Germline V gene lookup returns CDR1 MNHNS and CDR2 SASEGT. Trimming stripped 8 bases from V and 2 bases from J, with 12 bases between. CDR3 size: 13 residues. The CDR3 protein is CASGGTFQETQYF. The CDR3 DNA sequence: TGTGCCAGCGGTGGGACATTTCAAGAGACCCAGTACTTC.

The chain is built from TRBV2 and TRBJ2-6, with 7 bases that match TRBD1. V dropped 8 bases and J dropped 4; count of bases not matched to a gene: 14. The CDR3 is 17 amino acids. Germline loops: CDR1 SNHLY, CDR2 FYNNEI. The CDR3 reads CASWMGQRYAGANVLTF. The CDR3 coding sequence is TGTGCCAGCTGGATGGGACAGCGGTACGCCGGGGCCAACGTCCTGACTTTC.